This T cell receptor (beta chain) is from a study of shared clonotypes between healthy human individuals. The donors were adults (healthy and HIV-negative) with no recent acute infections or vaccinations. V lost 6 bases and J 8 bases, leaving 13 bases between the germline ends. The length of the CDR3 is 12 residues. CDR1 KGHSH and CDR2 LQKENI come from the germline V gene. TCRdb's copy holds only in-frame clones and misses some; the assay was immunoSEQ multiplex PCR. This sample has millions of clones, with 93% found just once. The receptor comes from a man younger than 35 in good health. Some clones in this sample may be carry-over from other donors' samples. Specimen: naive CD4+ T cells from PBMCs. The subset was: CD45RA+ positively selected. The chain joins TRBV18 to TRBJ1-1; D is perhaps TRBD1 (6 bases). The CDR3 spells CASSLFDREAFF. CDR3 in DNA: TGTGCCAGCTCTCTGTTCGACAGGGAAGCTTTCTTT.